This TCR beta chain was sequenced in a study of lymphopenia after photon versus proton radiotherapy. Notes on the study in general: Photon-treated patients lost naive T cells and TCR diversity; proton-treated stayed stable. Post-nadir diversity loss with photons came from oligoclonal expansion, particularly CD8+ Temra cells. Better survival with proton therapy was suggested as possible, not demonstrated. A bigger post-nadir fall in TCR diversity correlated inversely with survival time in deceased patients.

This clone was observed a single time. The antigen is unknown. This sample includes further DNA sequences coding for the same CDR3. The CDR3 contains 18 residues. CDR1 and CDR2 from the germline V gene are SGHDT and YYEEEE. V lost 5 bases and J 2 bases, leaving 25 bases between the germline ends. The data were produced by immunoSEQ multiplex PCR, yet TCRdb's version contains in-frame clones alone and is incomplete. The sample gives approximately 65,000 clones, around 90% of which show up once; more than 10% is in the top ten. This TCR derives from a man older than 75 with esophageal cancer. The chain joins TRBV5-6 to TRBJ2-5; the D gene is possibly TRBD2 (6 bases). The sequences come from peripheral blood, collected from a patient treated with proton-based radiotherapy. CDR3: CASREGPPLSSLQETQYF. In DNA form, the CDR3 reads TGTGCCAGCAGGGAGGGACCGCCGTTATCGAGTCTACAAGAGACCCAGTACTTC.